This T cell receptor beta chain emerged from a study of cytomegalovirus exposure and HLA in healthy donors. Researchers ran the PCR with 60 Vbeta and 13 Jbeta primers. Profiling relied on immunoSEQ multiplex PCR, and the TCRdb table lists in-frame clones only, not all of them. The sample includes roughly 110,000 clones, around 76% of them seen just once. General study results and limits: V- and J-gene trimming in TCR beta was tied to a missense DCLRE1C variant by an analysis performed later.

This clone appeared a few times. Antigen specificity is unknown. The receptor comes from a woman in her 50s in good health and CMV-seropositive. Sequenced material: PBMCs.

In nucleotides, the CDR3 is TGTGCCAGCGTCTGGCGGGGGATTCCCACTAGCACAGATACGCAGTATTTT. The encoded protein is CASVWRGIPTSTDTQYF. The chain joins TRBV7-2 to TRBJ2-3; 7 bases line up with TRBD2. Losses at the gene ends were 8 bases for V and 0 bases for J; bases not matched to a gene: 14. CDR1 is SGHTA, CDR2 FQGNSA, per germline. CDR3 length: 17 residues.